This TCR beta chain appears in the sequencing data of a study of regulatory T cells in long-lasting Graves disease. The time point was: persistent/refractory GD, antithyroid drugs over 5 years with positive TRAb. PBMC-derived RNA was used for the TCR library. In each case, Graves' disease was diagnosed per American Thyroid Association guidelines. Library construction for TCR beta used iRepertoire HTBI primers and Arm-PCR of CDR3 regions. From the multiplex PCR reads, TCRdb called clonotypes with MiXCR, one entry per CDR3 protein. This table has approximately 500,000 distinct CDR3 sequences, about a fifth appearing once. Study-level findings and limits: Newly diagnosed disease favored TRBV20-1 and TRBJ2-1 over persistent disease. TCR diversity was lower in persistent Graves' patients (versus newly diagnosed ones).

This clonotype was observed a few times. What it recognizes is unknown. Trimming took off 7 bases at V and 5 bases at J, with 20 bases between the two ends. This CDR3 has 16 amino acids. The clonotype originates from a female donor with Graves disease. The chain carries TRBV12-3 or TRBV12-4 and TRBJ1-4; tentatively, D is TRBD1 (5 bases). The starting material was peripheral blood mononuclear cells (PBMCs), obtained when the disease was refractory, from a patient treated with antithyroid drugs. The CDR3 loop reads CASTLTTGGGNEKLFF. The CDR3 bases are TGTGCCAGCACCTTGACGACCGGGGGGGGAAATGAAAAACTGTTTTTT.